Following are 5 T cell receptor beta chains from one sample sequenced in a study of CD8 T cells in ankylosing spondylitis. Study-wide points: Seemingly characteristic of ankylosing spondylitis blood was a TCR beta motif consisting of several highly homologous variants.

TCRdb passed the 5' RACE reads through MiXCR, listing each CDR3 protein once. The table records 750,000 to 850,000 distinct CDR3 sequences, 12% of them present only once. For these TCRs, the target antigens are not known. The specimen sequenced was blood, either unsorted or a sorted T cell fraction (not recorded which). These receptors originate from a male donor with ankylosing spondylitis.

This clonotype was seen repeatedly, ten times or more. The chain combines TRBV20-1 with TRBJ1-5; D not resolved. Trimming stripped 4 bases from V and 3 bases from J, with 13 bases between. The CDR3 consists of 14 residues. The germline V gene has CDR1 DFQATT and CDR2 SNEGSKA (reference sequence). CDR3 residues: CSATGKLFNQPQHF. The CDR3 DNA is TGCAGTGCTACGGGGAAGCTATTCAATCAGCCCCAGCATTTT.

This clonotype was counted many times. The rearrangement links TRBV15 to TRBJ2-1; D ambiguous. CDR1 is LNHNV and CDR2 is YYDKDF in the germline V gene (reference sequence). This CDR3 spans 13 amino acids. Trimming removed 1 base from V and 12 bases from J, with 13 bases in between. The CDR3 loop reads CATSRVGNSRQFF. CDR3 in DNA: TGTGCCACCAGCAGAGTTGGGAATAGTCGGCAGTTCTTC. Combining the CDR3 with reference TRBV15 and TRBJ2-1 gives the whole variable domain DAMVIQNPRYQVTQFGKPVTLSCSQTLNHNVMYWYQQKSSQAPKLLFHYYDKDFNNEADTPDNFQSRRPNTSFCFLDIRSPGLGDTAMYLCATSRVGNSRQFFGPGTRLTVL.

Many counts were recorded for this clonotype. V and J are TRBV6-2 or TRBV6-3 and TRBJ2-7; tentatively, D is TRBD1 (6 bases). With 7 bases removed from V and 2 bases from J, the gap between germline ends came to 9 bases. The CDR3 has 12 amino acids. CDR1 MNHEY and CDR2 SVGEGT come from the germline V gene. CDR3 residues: CASKGQAYEQYF. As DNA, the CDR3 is TGTGCCAGCAAGGGACAAGCCTACGAGCAGTACTTC.

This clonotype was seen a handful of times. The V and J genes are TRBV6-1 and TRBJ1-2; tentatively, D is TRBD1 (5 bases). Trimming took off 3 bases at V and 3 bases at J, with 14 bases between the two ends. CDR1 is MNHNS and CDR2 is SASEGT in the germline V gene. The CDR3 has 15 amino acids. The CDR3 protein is CASSERDRTYYGYTF. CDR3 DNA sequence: TGTGCCAGCAGTGAGAGGGACCGAACCTACTATGGCTACACCTTC.

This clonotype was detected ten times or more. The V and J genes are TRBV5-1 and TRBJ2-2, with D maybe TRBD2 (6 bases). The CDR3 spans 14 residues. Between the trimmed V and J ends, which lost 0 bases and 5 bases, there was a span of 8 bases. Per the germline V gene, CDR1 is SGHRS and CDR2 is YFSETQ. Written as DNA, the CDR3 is TGCGCCAGCAGCTTGGAAGGAGGGACCGGGGAGCTGTTTTTT. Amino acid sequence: CASSLEGGTGELFF.